Below, one TCR beta chain is given with its context. Its antigen is unknown. TCRdb's table, derived via immunoSEQ multiplex PCR, lists solely in-frame clones and lacks some. The sample contains over 50,000 clones, 80% to 90% of which appear only once. The sample comes from a study of T cell responses to AZD1222 COVID-19 vaccine. Regarding the study as a whole: The CD4 TCRs associated with vaccination extended across spike and predominated at 160-218 and 743-854.

Germline values: CDR1 SGHNT, CDR2 YENEEA. V trimming: 3 bases; J trimming: 3 bases; junction bases outside the gene matches: 8. The CDR3 is 16 residues long. The sample was peripheral blood, taken on day 0 of AZD1222 vaccination. The source of this sequence is an adult in good health. The chain carries TRBV11-3 and TRBJ2-1; 7 bases line up with TRBD2. The CDR3 nucleotides read TGTGCCAGCAGCTTGACGGGAGGAGTTATCTACAATGAGCAGTTCTTC. This gives the protein CASSLTGGVIYNEQFF.